This T cell receptor beta chain was captured in a study of human T cells and chemical hapten exposure. Study details: Subjects had 2% DPC placed on about 2 cm by about 2 cm of upper inner arm skin for sensitization. Whole-study findings and limits: Among TCRs, those above 1 in 1000 frequency were unaffected by DPC sensitization. A positive correlation with patch test score was shown by PT1 expanded TCR counts.

TCRdb itself ran the RACE reads through MiXCR, one entry per CDR3 protein. The sample yields about 96,000 distinct CDR3 sequences, 9.3% seen once. The J segment lost 4 bases and the V segment lost 8 bases, leaving 6 bases of the junction unmatched. The CDR3 extends over 15 amino acids. The germline V gene encodes CDR1 LGHNA and CDR2 YSLEER. Time point of the sample: patch test 2, 6 weeks after DPC sensitization. Treatment of the sample: therapeutic diphenylcyclopropenone sensitization with weekly scalp DPC. This clonotype was seen many times. Antigen: not known. The clonotype originates from a woman aged 40 to 50 with alopecia areata. Some clones in this sample may be carry-over from other donors' samples. V and J are TRBV4-3 and TRBJ2-2, with TRBD2 identical over 11 bases. Source: whole blood, taken in connection with sensitization to the hapten diphenylcyclopropenone (DPC). CDR3 sequence: CASGVAGGGTGELFF. The CDR3 bases are TGCGCCAGCGGGGTAGCGGGAGGGGGCACCGGGGAGCTGTTTTTT.